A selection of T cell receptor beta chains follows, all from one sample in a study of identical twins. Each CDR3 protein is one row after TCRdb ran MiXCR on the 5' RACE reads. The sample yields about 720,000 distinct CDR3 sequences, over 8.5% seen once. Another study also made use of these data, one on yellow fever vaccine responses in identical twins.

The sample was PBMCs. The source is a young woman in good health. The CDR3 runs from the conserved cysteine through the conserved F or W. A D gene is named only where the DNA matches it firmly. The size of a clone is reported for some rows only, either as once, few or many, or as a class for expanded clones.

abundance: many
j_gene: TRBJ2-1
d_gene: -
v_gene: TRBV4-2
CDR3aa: CASSDRQVNNEQFF
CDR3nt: TGTGCCAGCAGCGACCGACAGGTTAACAATGAGCAGTTCTTC

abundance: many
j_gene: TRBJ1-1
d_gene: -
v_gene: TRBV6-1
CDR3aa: CASSQKLGPKVNTEAFF
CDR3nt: TGTGCCAGCAGCCAAAAGTTGGGACCGAAGGTGAACACTGAAGCTTTCTTT

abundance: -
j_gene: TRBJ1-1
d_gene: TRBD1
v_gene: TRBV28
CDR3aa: CASGTGGENTEAFF
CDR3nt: TGTGCCAGCGGAACAGGGGGGGAGAACACTGAAGCTTTCTTT

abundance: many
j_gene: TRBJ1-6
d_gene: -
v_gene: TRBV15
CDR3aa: CATSRDNSPLHF
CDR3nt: TGTGCCACCAGCAGAGATAATTCACCCCTCCACTTT

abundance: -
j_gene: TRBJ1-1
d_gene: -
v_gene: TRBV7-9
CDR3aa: CASSSGQLAFF
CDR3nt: TGTGCCAGCAGCTCTGGACAGTTGGCTTTCTTT

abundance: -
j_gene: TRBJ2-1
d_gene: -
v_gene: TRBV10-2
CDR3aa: CASSESLGLSYNEQFF
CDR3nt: TGCGCCAGCAGTGAGTCCTTGGGGCTTTCCTACAATGAGCAGTTCTTC

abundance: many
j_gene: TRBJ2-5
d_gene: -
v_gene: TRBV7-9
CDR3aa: CASSLYGETQYF
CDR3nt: TGTGCCAGCAGCTTATATGGGGAGACCCAGTACTTC

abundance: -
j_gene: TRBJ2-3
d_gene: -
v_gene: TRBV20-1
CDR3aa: CSAINTDTDTQYF
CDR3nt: TGCAGTGCTATTAATACAGACACAGATACGCAGTATTTT

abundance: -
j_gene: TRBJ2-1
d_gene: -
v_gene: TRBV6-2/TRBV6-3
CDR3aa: CASSAQLGGVNEQFF
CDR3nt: TGTGCCAGCAGCGCCCAACTAGGGGGGGTCAATGAGCAGTTCTTC

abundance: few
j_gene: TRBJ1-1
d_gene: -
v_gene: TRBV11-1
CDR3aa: CASSFGSHNTEAFF
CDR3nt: TGTGCCAGCAGCTTTGGCAGCCACAACACTGAAGCTTTCTTT

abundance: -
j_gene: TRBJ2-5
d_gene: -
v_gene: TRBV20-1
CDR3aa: CSARTYQETQYF
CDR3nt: TGCAGTGCTAGGACATACCAAGAGACCCAGTACTTC

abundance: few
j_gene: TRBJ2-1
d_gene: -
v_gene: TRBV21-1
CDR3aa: CASSKTRLASFYEQFF
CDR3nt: TGTGCCAGCAGCAAAACCCGACTAGCATCGTTTTATGAGCAGTTCTTC

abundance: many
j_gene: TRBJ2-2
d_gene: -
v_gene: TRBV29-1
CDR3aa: CSVASGVNTGELFF
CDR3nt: TGCAGCGTTGCGTCAGGGGTGAACACCGGGGAGCTGTTTTTT

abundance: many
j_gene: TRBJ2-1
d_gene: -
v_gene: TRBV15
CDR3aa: CATSRADPGNEQFF
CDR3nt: TGTGCCACCAGCAGAGCGGACCCGGGAAATGAGCAGTTCTTC

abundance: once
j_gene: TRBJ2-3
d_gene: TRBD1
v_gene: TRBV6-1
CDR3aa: CASSRRTGQYTDTQYF
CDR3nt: TGTGCCAGCAGTCGACGGACAGGGCAATACACAGATACGCAGTATTTT

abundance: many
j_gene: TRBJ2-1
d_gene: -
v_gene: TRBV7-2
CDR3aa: CASRVNGVNEQFF
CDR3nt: TGTGCCAGCAGGGTCAATGGGGTCAATGAGCAGTTCTTC

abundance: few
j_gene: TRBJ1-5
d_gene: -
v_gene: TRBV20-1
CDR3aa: CSAIEPGTNQPQHF
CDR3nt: TGCAGTGCTATCGAGCCAGGGACAAATCAGCCCCAGCATTTT

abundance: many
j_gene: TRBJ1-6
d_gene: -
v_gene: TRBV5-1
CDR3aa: CASSLAQSSYNSPLHF
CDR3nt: TGCGCCAGCAGCTTGGCCCAGAGCTCCTATAATTCACCCCTCCACTTT

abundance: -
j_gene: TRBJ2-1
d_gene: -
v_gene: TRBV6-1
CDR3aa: CASSDWAMNEQFF
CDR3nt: TGTGCCAGCAGTGACTGGGCGATGAATGAGCAGTTCTTC

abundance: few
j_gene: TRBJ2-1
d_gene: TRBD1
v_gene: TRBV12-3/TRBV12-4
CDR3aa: CASRHRTGGGGDKDNEQFF
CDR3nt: TGTGCCAGCAGGCATCGGACAGGGGGCGGGGGTGATAAGGACAATGAGCAGTTCTTC

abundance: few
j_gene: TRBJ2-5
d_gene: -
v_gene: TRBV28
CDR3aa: CASSLFGAGTTMETQYF
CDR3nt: TGTGCCAGCAGTTTATTTGGTGCGGGGACGACAATGGAGACCCAGTACTTC

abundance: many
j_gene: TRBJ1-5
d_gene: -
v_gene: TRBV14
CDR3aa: CATSTDTRNQPQHF
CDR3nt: TGTGCCACTTCGACTGACACGCGCAATCAGCCCCAGCATTTT

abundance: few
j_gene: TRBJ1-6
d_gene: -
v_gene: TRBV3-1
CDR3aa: CASSQLPGLNSPLHF
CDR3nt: TGTGCCAGCAGCCAACTTCCGGGACTGAATTCACCCCTCCACTTT

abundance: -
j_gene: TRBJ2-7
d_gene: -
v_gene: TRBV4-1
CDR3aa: CASSQEGREYEQYF
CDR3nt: TGCGCCAGCAGCCAAGAGGGCAGGGAGTACGAGCAGTACTTC

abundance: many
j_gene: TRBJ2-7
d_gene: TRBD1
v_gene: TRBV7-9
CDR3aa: CASSPGTGPLYEQYF
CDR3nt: TGTGCCAGCAGCCCCGGGACAGGACCACTATACGAGCAGTACTTC

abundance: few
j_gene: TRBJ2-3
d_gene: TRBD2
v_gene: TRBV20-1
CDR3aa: CSVAGGRTDTQYF
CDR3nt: TGCAGCGTAGCGGGGGGGCGCACAGATACGCAGTATTTT

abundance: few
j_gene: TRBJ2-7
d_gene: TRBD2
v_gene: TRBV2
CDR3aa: CASTLAGTPTEQYF
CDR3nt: TGTGCCAGCACCTTAGCGGGGACTCCGACCGAGCAGTACTTC

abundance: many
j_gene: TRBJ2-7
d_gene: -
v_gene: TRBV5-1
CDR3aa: CASSLVSPGPPYEQYF
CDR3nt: TGCGCCAGCAGCTTGGTATCTCCAGGGCCACCCTACGAGCAGTACTTC

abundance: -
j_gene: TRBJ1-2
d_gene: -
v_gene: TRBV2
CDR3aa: CASSEDQGRGYTF
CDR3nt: TGTGCCAGCAGTGAAGATCAGGGTAGGGGCTACACCTTC

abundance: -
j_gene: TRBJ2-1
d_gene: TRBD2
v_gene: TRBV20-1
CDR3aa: CSAARGGGDEQFF
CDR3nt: TGCAGTGCCGCCCGGGGGGGCGGCGATGAGCAGTTCTTC

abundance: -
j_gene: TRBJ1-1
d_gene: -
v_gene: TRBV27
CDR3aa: CASAKGGTEAFF
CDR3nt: TGTGCCAGCGCCAAAGGGGGTACTGAAGCTTTCTTT

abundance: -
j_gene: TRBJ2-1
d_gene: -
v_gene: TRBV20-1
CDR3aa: CSILLVETSYF
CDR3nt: TGCAGTATCTTATTGGTAGAGACTTCCTACTTC

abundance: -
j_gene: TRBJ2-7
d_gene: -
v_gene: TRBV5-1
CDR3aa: CASSWDEAYEQYF
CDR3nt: TGCGCCAGCTCCTGGGACGAAGCCTACGAGCAGTACTTC

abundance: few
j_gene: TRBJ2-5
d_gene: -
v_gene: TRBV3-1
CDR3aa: CASSQDEGIQETQYF
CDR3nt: TGTGCCAGCAGCCAAGATGAGGGGATCCAAGAGACCCAGTACTTC

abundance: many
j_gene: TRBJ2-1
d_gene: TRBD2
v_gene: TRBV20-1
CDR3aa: CSAGDGTRDYEQFF
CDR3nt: TGCAGTGCAGGGGATGGGACTAGGGACTATGAGCAGTTCTTC

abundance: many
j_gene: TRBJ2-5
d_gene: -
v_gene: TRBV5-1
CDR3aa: CASSPGDFQETQYF
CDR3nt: TGCGCCAGCAGCCCCGGGGACTTCCAAGAGACCCAGTACTTC

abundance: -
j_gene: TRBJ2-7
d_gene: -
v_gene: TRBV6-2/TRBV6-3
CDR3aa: CASSYAEESSYEQYF
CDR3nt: TGTGCCAGCAGTTACGCGGAGGAGAGCTCCTACGAGCAGTACTTC

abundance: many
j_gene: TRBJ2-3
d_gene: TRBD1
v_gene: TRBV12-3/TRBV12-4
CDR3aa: CASRKDRGPPTDTQYF
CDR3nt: TGTGCCAGCAGAAAGGACAGGGGTCCACCCACAGATACGCAGTATTTT

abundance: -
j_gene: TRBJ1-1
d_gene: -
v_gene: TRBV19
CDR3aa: CASRYLNTEAFF
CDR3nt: TGTGCCAGCAGATATTTGAACACTGAAGCTTTCTTT

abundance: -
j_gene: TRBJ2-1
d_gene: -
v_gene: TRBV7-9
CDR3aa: CASSLAEVFF
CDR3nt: TGTGCCAGCAGCTTAGCTGAGGTGTTCTTC

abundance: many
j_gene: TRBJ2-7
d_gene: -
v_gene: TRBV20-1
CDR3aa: CSARETDKGVYEQYF
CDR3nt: TGCAGTGCTAGGGAAACCGACAAGGGAGTCTACGAGCAGTACTTC

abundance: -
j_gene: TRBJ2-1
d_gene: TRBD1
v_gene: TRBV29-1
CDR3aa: CSVDGTGIYNEQFF
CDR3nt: TGCAGCGTAGACGGGACAGGGATATACAATGAGCAGTTCTTC

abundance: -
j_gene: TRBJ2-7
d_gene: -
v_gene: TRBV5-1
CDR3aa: CASSSGATAPYEQYF
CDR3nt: TGCGCCAGCAGCTCGGGGGCGACCGCACCATACGAGCAGTACTTC

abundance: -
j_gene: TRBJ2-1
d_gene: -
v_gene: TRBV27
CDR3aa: CASSGYLNEQFF
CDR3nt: TGTGCCAGCAGCGGATACCTCAATGAGCAGTTCTTC

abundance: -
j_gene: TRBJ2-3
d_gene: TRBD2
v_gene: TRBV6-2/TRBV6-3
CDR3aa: CASSTLAGVVTDTQYF
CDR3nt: TGTGCCAGCAGTACACTAGCGGGAGTAGTCACAGATACGCAGTATTTT

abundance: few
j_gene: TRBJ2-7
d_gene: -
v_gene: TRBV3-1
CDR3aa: CASSQGTAASYEQYF
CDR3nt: TGTGCCAGCAGCCAAGGGACAGCAGCCTCCTACGAGCAGTACTTC

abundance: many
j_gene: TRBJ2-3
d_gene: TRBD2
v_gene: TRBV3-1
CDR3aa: CASRFGLAGTDTQYF
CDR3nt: TGTGCCAGCAGATTCGGACTAGCGGGCACAGATACGCAGTATTTT

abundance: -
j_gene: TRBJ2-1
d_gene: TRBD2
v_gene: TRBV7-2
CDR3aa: CASSLASGGGSYNEQFF
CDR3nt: TGTGCCAGCAGCTTAGCGAGCGGGGGTGGCTCCTACAATGAGCAGTTCTTC

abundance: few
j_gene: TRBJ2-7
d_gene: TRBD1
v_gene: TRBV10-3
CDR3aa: CAISESPGQSSYEQYF
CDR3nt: TGTGCCATCAGTGAGTCACCGGGACAGAGCTCCTACGAGCAGTACTTC

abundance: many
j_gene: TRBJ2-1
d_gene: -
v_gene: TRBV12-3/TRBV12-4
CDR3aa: CASSPVAVSYNEQFF
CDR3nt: TGTGCCAGCAGTCCGGTAGCGGTCTCCTACAATGAGCAGTTCTTC

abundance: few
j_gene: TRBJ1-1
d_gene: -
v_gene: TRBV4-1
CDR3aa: CASSSHVGSKDEAFF
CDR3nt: TGCGCCAGCAGCTCCCACGTCGGAAGTAAAGATGAAGCTTTCTTT